These 17 T cell receptor beta chains were all obtained from the same sample, sequenced in a study of blood T cell repertoires in COVID-19. Method: immunoSEQ multiplex PCR; TCRdb's copy keeps in-frame clones and lacks some. The sample contains roughly 160,000 clones, 80% to 85% of which appear only once. The specimen sequenced was peripheral blood. These receptors were obtained from a man between 65 and 85 years old with active or convalescent COVID-19.

The gene calls are TRBV7-6 and TRBJ2-2; 7 bases fit TRBD1. With V trimmed by 8 bases and J by 1 base, 7 bases remained unmatched. This CDR3 is built from 15 residues. From germline, CDR1 is SGHVS and CDR2 FNYEAQ. The CDR3 sequence is CASGPGQLNTGELFF. CDR3 in DNA: TGTGCCAGCGGTCCGGGACAGTTGAACACCGGGGAGCTGTTTTTT. Looking up the rest from reference TRBV7-6 and TRBJ2-2 gives the full variable domain: GAGVSQSPRYKVTKRGQDVALRCDPISGHVSLYWYRQALGQGPEFLTYFNYEAQQDKSGLPNDRFSAERPEGSISTLTIQRTEQRDSAMYRCASGPGQLNTGELFFGEGSRLTVL.

The chain links TRBV19 to TRBJ2-7, with 10 bases aligning to TRBD2. Germline CDR1 and CDR2: LNHDA and SQIVND (reference sequence). This CDR3 has 15 residues. The junction had 12 bases not matched to a gene; V was cut back by 7 bases and J by 6 bases. The CDR3, as DNA: TGTGCCAGTACCACTGGGGCTAGCGGGAGTGGCGAGCAGTACTTC. It yields the protein CASTTGASGSGEQYF.

The chain recombines TRBV3-1 (or the pseudogene TRBV3-2) with TRBJ1-2, with a tentative D call TRBD1 (6 bases). This CDR3 region has 17 residues. V lost 0 bases, J lost 5 bases, and 19 bases lay in between. Germline CDR1 reads LGHDT; CDR2 reads YNNKEL (reference sequence). CDR3 DNA sequence: TGTGCCAGCAGCCAAGATAGCACCTCCTCGAGGGGGTATGGCTACACCTTC. Protein product: CASSQDSTSSRGYGYTF.

This rearrangement joins TRBV11-2 to TRBJ1-2; maybe TRBD1 (6 bases). The CDR3 length is 14 residues. Trimming took 3 bases from V and 8 from J, leaving 16 bases between them. Germline loops: CDR1 SGHAT, CDR2 FQNNGV. In nucleotides, the CDR3 is TGTGCCAGCAGCTTTGGGGGCGCAGCGGCCGGCTACACCTTC. Its protein is CASSFGGAAAGYTF.

The chain has TRBV5-1 and TRBJ1-4; weak D call: TRBD1 (5 bases). Trimming pared 8 bases from V and 2 bases from J, leaving 10 bases between. Looked up from germline, CDR1 is SGHRS and CDR2 is YFSETQ. The CDR3 has 13 residues. This CDR3 reads CASNRGTNEKLFF. The CDR3 DNA follows: TGCGCCAGTAATAGGGGCACTAATGAAAAACTGTTTTTT.

This chain connects TRBV12-5 to TRBJ2-3, with 9 bases fitting TRBD1. The CDR3 has 15 residues. CDR1 LGHNT and CDR2 FRNRAP come from the germline V gene. Losses at the gene ends were 6 bases for V and 3 bases for J; bases not matched to a gene: 7. The CDR3 sequence: CASGLGQGGTDTQYF. The CDR3 DNA reads TGTGCTAGTGGCCTGGGACAGGGAGGAACAGATACGCAGTATTTT.

The CDR3 region is CASSPGGTSYNEQFF. The DNA for the CDR3 is TGTGCCAGCAGCCCCGGGGGGACCTCCTACAATGAGCAGTTCTTC. This chain links TRBV7-2 with TRBJ2-1; 7 bases are a match to TRBD2. Germline CDR1 and CDR2: SGHTA and FQGNSA. V shed 5 bases and J 0 bases; nucleotides not matched to a gene: 4. The CDR3 totals 15 residues.

This chain uses TRBV7-2 with TRBJ2-1; 12 bases line up with TRBD2. This CDR3 comprises 16 residues. With 5 bases clipped from V and 4 bases from J, the junction kept 6 bases outside the gene matches. From germline, CDR1 is SGHTA and CDR2 FQGNSA. For the CDR3, the DNA is TGTGCCAGCAGCGTCTCTAGCGGGAGGGGTTACAATGAGCAGTTCTTC. It encodes CASSVSSGRGYNEQFF.

This clone has just a few counts. The chain is built from TRBV5-4 and TRBJ1-5, with 8 positions matching TRBD1. The germline CDR1 and CDR2 sequences are SGHNT and YYREEE (reference sequence). CDR3 length: 16 residues. V shed 2 bases, J shed 4 bases, and the junction held 8 bases outside the gene matches. The CDR3 bases are TGTGCCAGCAGCTTCCGAGGACAGGGAGGTAATCAGCCCCAGCATTTT. This gives the protein CASSFRGQGGNQPQHF.

The rearrangement uses TRBV6-5 and TRBJ1-1; D is unclear. CDR3 size: 14 residues. Trimming took 0 bases from V and 1 from J, leaving 6 bases between them. CDR1 is MNHEY and CDR2 is SVGAGI in the germline V gene. CDR3 nucleotide sequence: TGTGCCAGCAGTTACTCCGCAGAGAACACTGAAGCTTTCTTT. As protein: CASSYSAENTEAFF.

The rearrangement joins TRBV19 to TRBJ1-5, with D perhaps TRBD1 (6 bases). Germline CDR1 is LNHDA and CDR2 is SQIVND (reference sequence). CDR3 length: 13 amino acids. Trimming cost V 6 bases and J 5 bases, with 11 bases left between them. CDR3 region: CASSGQLYQPQHF. As DNA, the CDR3 is TGTGCCAGTAGCGGACAGCTCTATCAGCCCCAGCATTTT.

The chain combines TRBV29-1 with TRBJ1-2; TRBD1 might be the D (5 bases). This CDR3 has 12 amino acids. Between the trimmed V and J ends, which lost 5 bases and 5 bases, there was a span of 12 bases. Germline loops: CDR1 SQVTM, CDR2 ANQGSEA. CDR3 loop: CSVTTPGYGYTF. CDR3 bases: TGCAGCGTTACCACTCCAGGGTATGGCTACACCTTC.

The rearrangement uses TRBV3-1 (or the pseudogene TRBV3-2) and TRBJ2-3; 7 positions agree with TRBD2. The CDR3 totals 16 residues. The V gene's germline CDR1 is LGHDT and CDR2 YNNKEL (reference sequence). After removal of 0 bases from V and 5 bases from J, the junction contained 8 bases not matched to a gene. The CDR3 region is CASSQESAGRVDTQYF. The CDR3, as DNA: TGTGCCAGCAGCCAAGAATCTGCGGGGAGGGTAGATACGCAGTATTTT.

The rearrangement joins TRBV11-2 to TRBJ2-7; a weak D match, TRBD1 (6 bases). Trimming left V 4 bases short and J 4 bases short, with 17 bases between. This CDR3 is 15 amino acids long. Germline CDR1 and CDR2: SGHAT and FQNNGV. In DNA form, the CDR3 reads TGTGCCAGCAGCTACCCGGGACATGGAATATACGAGCAGTACTTC. It is translated as CASSYPGHGIYEQYF.

The chain uses TRBV4-3 and TRBJ2-4, with 8 nucleotides matching TRBD1. Germline CDR1 and CDR2: LGHNA and YSLEER. V trimming: 5 bases; J trimming: 0 bases; junction bases outside the gene matches: 15. This CDR3 comprises 19 residues. The CDR3 is CASSERTGQGPIAKNIQYF. The DNA of the CDR3 is TGCGCCAGCAGCGAGCGGACAGGACAGGGACCAATAGCCAAAAACATTCAGTACTTC.

The chain carries TRBV7-9 and TRBJ2-7; the D gene is possibly TRBD2 (5 bases). This CDR3 is built from 11 residues. Germline-derived CDR1 and CDR2 are SEHNR and FQNEAQ (reference sequence). The V end lost 7 bases, the J end lost 4 bases, and 8 bases lay between the germline ends. Here the CDR3 reads CASTPGYEQYF. The CDR3 nucleotides are TGTGCCAGCACCCCGGGGTACGAGCAGTACTTC.

The rearrangement links TRBV28 to TRBJ2-7; D might be TRBD1 (6 bases). The CDR3 extends over 17 amino acids. V lost 0 bases, J lost 6 bases, and 21 bases lay in between. Germline loops: CDR1 MDHEN, CDR2 SYDVKM. CDR3 region: CASSLWSTGGARGEQYF. Written as DNA, the CDR3 is TGTGCCAGCAGTTTATGGTCGACAGGTGGGGCGCGTGGCGAGCAGTACTTC. Filled out from reference TRBV28 and TRBJ2-7, the complete variable domain reads DVKVTQSSRYLVKRTGEKVFLECVQDMDHENMFWYRQDPGLGLRLIYFSYDVKMKEKGDIPEGYSVSREKKERFSLILESASTNQTSMYLCASSLWSTGGARGEQYFGPGTRLTVT.